The rows below give T cell receptor beta chains drawn from one sample of a study of T-cell memory formation after mild COVID-19. One entry per CDR3 protein results from TCRdb running MiXCR on the 5' RACE reads. The data contain under 300,000 distinct CDR3 sequences, 8% to 10% of them seen just once; the ten biggest clones take up about 20%. The sequencing input was PBMCs or a T cell subset sorted from them (not recorded which). The receptors here all came from a man between 18 and 29 years old who had mild COVID-19 (a few samples of this study predate the infection). Cell type and time point are not known. CDR3s include the opening cysteine and the closing phenylalanine or tryptophan. The D gene is left open where the match is weak. Rows give clone size only sometimes, using once, few, many, or a class for an expanded clone.

D: -; J: TRBJ1-2; V: TRBV4-1; size: few; DNA: TGCGCCAGCAGACTAGGGATGGGGGCGCGATATGGCTACACCTTC; CDR3: CASRLGMGARYGYTF
D: -; J: TRBJ2-3; V: TRBV7-2; size: few; DNA: TGTGCCAGCAGCTTCGGCAGTCCCCCAGATACGCAGTATTTT; CDR3: CASSFGSPPDTQYF
D: -; J: TRBJ2-7; V: TRBV20-1; size: -; DNA: TGCAGTGCTAGAGCAGGGGGGGCATTATACGAGCAGTACTTC; CDR3: CSARAGGALYEQYF
D: TRBD1; J: TRBJ2-1; V: TRBV6-5; size: few; DNA: TGTGCCAGCAGAAGCCGGGACAGGGTTCCTAATGAGCAGTTCTTC; CDR3: CASRSRDRVPNEQFF
D: TRBD2; J: TRBJ2-3; V: TRBV6-5; size: many; DNA: TGTGCCAGCAGCCGTACACCGCTCCTAGAGGGGAGGGGAGATACGCAGTATTTT; CDR3: CASSRTPLLEGRGDTQYF
D: -; J: TRBJ1-1; V: TRBV5-1; size: -; DNA: TGCGCCAGCAGCTTGGGGACAGACTTGAACACTGAAGCTTTCTTT; CDR3: CASSLGTDLNTEAFF
D: TRBD1; J: TRBJ2-2; V: TRBV30; size: many; DNA: TGTGCCTGGAGTGTACTTGCAGGGGGGAACACCGGGGAGCTGTTTTTT; CDR3: CAWSVLAGGNTGELFF
D: -; J: TRBJ2-2; V: TRBV20-1; size: -; DNA: TGCAGTGCTGCCCCATCTACCCACCTGGTAGGGGAGCTGTTTTTT; CDR3: CSAAPSTHLVGELFF
D: -; J: TRBJ1-1; V: TRBV4-3; size: -; DNA: TGCGCCAGCAGCCGCAGTTGGGAGGGTGAAGCTTTCTTT; CDR3: CASSRSWEGEAFF
D: -; J: TRBJ1-4; V: TRBV4-3; size: -; DNA: TGCGCCAGCAGCTTCAGGGGCGAGGGTGAAAAACTGTTTTTT; CDR3: CASSFRGEGEKLFF
D: -; J: TRBJ1-6; V: TRBV6-5; size: -; DNA: TGTGCCAGCAGTTACAGCCGACGGGGACCGAATTCACCCCTCCACTTT; CDR3: CASSYSRRGPNSPLHF
D: TRBD2; J: TRBJ2-3; V: TRBV5-4; size: few; DNA: TGTGCCAGCAGCGGGACTAGCGGCACAGATACGCAGTATTTT; CDR3: CASSGTSGTDTQYF
D: TRBD2; J: TRBJ2-1; V: TRBV7-2; size: few; DNA: TGTGCCAGCAGCCCTGCGGGGGGGGCTCACAATGAGCAGTTCTTC; CDR3: CASSPAGGAHNEQFF
D: TRBD1; J: TRBJ1-2; V: TRBV29-1; size: -; DNA: TGCAGCGCCGCCGGGACAGGGAGTTCCTATGGCTACACCTTC; CDR3: CSAAGTGSSYGYTF
D: -; J: TRBJ2-3; V: TRBV4-2; size: few; DNA: TGTGCCAGCAGCCACGGTCTAGGCACAGATACGCAGTATTTT; CDR3: CASSHGLGTDTQYF
D: -; J: TRBJ1-2; V: TRBV20-1; size: few; DNA: TGCAGTGCTAGATCGGTACAGGGCCGTGGCTACACCTTC; CDR3: CSARSVQGRGYTF
D: -; J: TRBJ2-3; V: TRBV29-1; size: few; DNA: TGCAGCGTAGCGCCCTGGACGGACACAGATACGCAGTATTTT; CDR3: CSVAPWTDTDTQYF
D: TRBD1; J: TRBJ1-3; V: TRBV5-1; size: -; DNA: TGCGCCAGCAGCGGAAGACAGGGCGAAGGCTCTGGAAACACCATATATTTT; CDR3: CASSGRQGEGSGNTIYF
D: -; J: TRBJ2-1; V: TRBV12-3/TRBV12-4; size: -; DNA: TGTGCCAGCAGCCCGCCCAGGGCCTACAATGAGCAGTTCTTC; CDR3: CASSPPRAYNEQFF
D: TRBD1; J: TRBJ2-3; V: TRBV12-3/TRBV12-4; size: many; DNA: TGTGCCAGCTCGACACAGGGGACCCTCACAGATACGCAGTATTTT; CDR3: CASSTQGTLTDTQYF
D: -; J: TRBJ2-2; V: TRBV24-1; size: -; DNA: TGTGCCACCAGATCGGCTAGGCAGGCCGGGGAGCTGTTTTTT; CDR3: CATRSARQAGELFF
D: -; J: TRBJ1-2; V: TRBV6-5; size: few; DNA: TGTGCCAGCAGTTACAGGTGGGGTGATGGCTACACCTTC; CDR3: CASSYRWGDGYTF
D: -; J: TRBJ2-1; V: TRBV6-2/TRBV6-3; size: many; DNA: TGTGCCAGCAGTTACTCGCAGGGGAGTGAGCAGTTCTTC; CDR3: CASSYSQGSEQFF
D: TRBD2; J: TRBJ2-6; V: TRBV5-1; size: few; DNA: TGCGCCAGCAGCTTGCAGGCTAGCGGGGCATCTGGGGCCAACGTCCTGACTTTC; CDR3: CASSLQASGASGANVLTF
D: TRBD1; J: TRBJ2-1; V: TRBV11-1; size: many; DNA: TGTGCCAGCAGCTTGGAACAGGGGATGTTAGAGCAGTTCTTC; CDR3: CASSLEQGMLEQFF
D: -; J: TRBJ2-2; V: TRBV6-2/TRBV6-3; size: -; DNA: TGTGCCAGCAGCTCCCTCAGGGGAATTACCGGGGAGCTGTTTTTT; CDR3: CASSSLRGITGELFF
D: -; J: TRBJ2-5; V: TRBV29-1; size: -; DNA: TGCAGCGTTGAAGGGAATGGGAAGACCCAGTACTTC; CDR3: CSVEGNGKTQYF
D: TRBD1; J: TRBJ2-3; V: TRBV6-6; size: few; DNA: TGTGCCAGCAGTAACTGGGGACAGGGACCCCCGCTCCTGTATTTT; CDR3: CASSNWGQGPPLLYF
D: -; J: TRBJ2-1; V: TRBV29-1; size: -; DNA: TGCAGCGTTGAAAGGGGTCGTGGCGATGAGCAGTTCTTC; CDR3: CSVERGRGDEQFF
D: -; J: TRBJ1-6; V: TRBV12-3/TRBV12-4; size: many; DNA: TGTGCCAGCAGTGAACAAAGAGATTCACCCCTCCACTTT; CDR3: CASSEQRDSPLHF
D: -; J: TRBJ2-3; V: TRBV7-2; size: -; DNA: TGTGCCAGCAGCTTATGGGGTTCAGATACGCAGTATTTT; CDR3: CASSLWGSDTQYF
D: -; J: TRBJ2-2; V: TRBV7-9; size: many; DNA: TGTGCCAGCAGCTTTTCCCGTCGGGGGTTCACCGGGGAGCTGTTTTTT; CDR3: CASSFSRRGFTGELFF
D: -; J: TRBJ1-1; V: TRBV5-1; size: -; DNA: TGCGCCAGCAGCTTTAGGGGGGATTTTGAAGCTTTCTTT; CDR3: CASSFRGDFEAFF
D: -; J: TRBJ2-2; V: TRBV10-3; size: many; DNA: TGTGCCATCAAAGGGGCGTCTTCCGGGGAGCTGTTTTTT; CDR3: CAIKGASSGELFF
D: -; J: TRBJ2-1; V: TRBV9; size: -; DNA: TGTGCCAGCAGCGTACGGGAATACAATGAGCAGTTCTTC; CDR3: CASSVREYNEQFF
D: -; J: TRBJ1-3; V: TRBV12-3/TRBV12-4; size: -; DNA: TGTGCCAGCAGTTTAGGACAGTACTCTGGAAACACCATATATTTT; CDR3: CASSLGQYSGNTIYF
D: -; J: TRBJ1-2; V: TRBV12-3/TRBV12-4; size: few; DNA: TGTGCCAGCAGTTTGGTATCTAACTATGGCTACACCTTC; CDR3: CASSLVSNYGYTF
D: -; J: TRBJ1-5; V: TRBV12-3/TRBV12-4; size: few; DNA: TGTGCCAGCAGGGGGGCGGGAAGGGATCAGCCCCAGCATTTT; CDR3: CASRGAGRDQPQHF
D: TRBD1; J: TRBJ2-5; V: TRBV4-3; size: many; DNA: TGCGCCAGCAGCCAGGGGTCGACAGGGGGAGGCGAGACCCAGTACTTC; CDR3: CASSQGSTGGGETQYF
D: -; J: TRBJ2-4; V: TRBV25-1; size: few; DNA: TGTGCCAGCAGTGAATTGACGCCTAGGGACAACATTCAGTACTTC; CDR3: CASSELTPRDNIQYF
D: -; J: TRBJ2-3; V: TRBV29-1; size: -; DNA: TGCAGCGTTCTCAAGGACAGCACAGATACGCAGTATTTT; CDR3: CSVLKDSTDTQYF
D: -; J: TRBJ1-2; V: TRBV11-2; size: -; DNA: TGTGCCAGCAGCCCCAGGTCCGGCTATGGCTACACCTTC; CDR3: CASSPRSGYGYTF
D: -; J: TRBJ2-5; V: TRBV12-3/TRBV12-4; size: few; DNA: TGTGCCAGCGCATCCCCGGAGACCCAGTACTTC; CDR3: CASASPETQYF
D: TRBD1; J: TRBJ2-1; V: TRBV7-3; size: -; DNA: TGTGCCAGCAGCCCCTCGGGACAGGGGAGGAGTGAGCAGTTCTTC; CDR3: CASSPSGQGRSEQFF
D: -; J: TRBJ2-4; V: TRBV11-3; size: -; DNA: TGTGCCAGCAGCTTAGGGGCAGGAAACATTCAGTACTTC; CDR3: CASSLGAGNIQYF
D: -; J: TRBJ1-1; V: TRBV3-1; size: few; DNA: TGTGCCAGCAGCCAAGAGTGGGCAGCCCCGGAAGCTTTCTTT; CDR3: CASSQEWAAPEAFF
D: -; J: TRBJ1-5; V: TRBV10-3; size: many; DNA: TGTGCCATCAGTGACGAGAAGGGGCCCCAGCATTTT; CDR3: CAISDEKGPQHF
D: -; J: TRBJ2-2; V: TRBV5-1; size: -; DNA: TGCGCCAGCAGGGATAGGGTATCCGGGGAGCTGTTTTTT; CDR3: CASRDRVSGELFF